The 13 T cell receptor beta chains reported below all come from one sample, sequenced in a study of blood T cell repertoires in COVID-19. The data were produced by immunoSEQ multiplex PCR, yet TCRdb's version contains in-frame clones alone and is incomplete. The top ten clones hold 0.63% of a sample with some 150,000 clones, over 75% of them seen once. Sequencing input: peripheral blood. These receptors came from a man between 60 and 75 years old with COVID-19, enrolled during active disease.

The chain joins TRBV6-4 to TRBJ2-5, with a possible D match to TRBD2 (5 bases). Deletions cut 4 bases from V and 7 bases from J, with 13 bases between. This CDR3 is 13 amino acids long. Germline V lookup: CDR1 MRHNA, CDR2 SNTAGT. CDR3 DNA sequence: TGTGCCAGCAGTGGCTTGATTGGAGGGACCCAGTACTTC. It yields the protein CASSGLIGGTQYF.

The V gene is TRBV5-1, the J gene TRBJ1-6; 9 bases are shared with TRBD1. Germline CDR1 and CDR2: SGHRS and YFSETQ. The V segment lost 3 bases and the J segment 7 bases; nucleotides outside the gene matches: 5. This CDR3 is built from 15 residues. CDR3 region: CASSWGDRDNSPLHF. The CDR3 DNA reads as TGCGCCAGCAGCTGGGGGGACAGGGACAATTCACCCCTCCACTTT. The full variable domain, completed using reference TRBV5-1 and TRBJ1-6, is KAGVTQTPRYLIKTRGQQVTLSCSPISGHRSVSWYQQTPGQGLQFLFEYFSETQRNKGNFPGRFSGRQFSNSRSEMNVSTLELGDSALYLCASSWGDRDNSPLHFGNGTRLTVT.

As DNA, the CDR3 is TGTGCCAGTAGTCGGGTTGGGGGGTTAGGGGGCAATCAGCCCCAGCATTTT. Encoded protein: CASSRVGGLGGNQPQHF. The chain joins TRBV19 to TRBJ1-5, with D possibly being TRBD1 (5 bases). The germline V gene has CDR1 LNHDA and CDR2 SQIVND (reference sequence). Trimming pared 5 bases from V and 2 bases from J, leaving 19 bases between. The CDR3 has 17 residues.

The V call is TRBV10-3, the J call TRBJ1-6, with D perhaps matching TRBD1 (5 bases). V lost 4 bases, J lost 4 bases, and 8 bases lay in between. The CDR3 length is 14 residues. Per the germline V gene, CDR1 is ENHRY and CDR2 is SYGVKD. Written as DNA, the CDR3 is TGTGCCATCAGTGGACAGATTTATAATTCACCCCTCCACTTT. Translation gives CAISGQIYNSPLHF.

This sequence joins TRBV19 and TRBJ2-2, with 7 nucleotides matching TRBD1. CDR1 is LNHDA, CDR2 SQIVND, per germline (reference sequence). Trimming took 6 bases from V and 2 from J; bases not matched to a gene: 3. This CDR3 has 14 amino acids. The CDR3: CASRTGTNTGELFF. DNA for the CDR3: TGTGCCAGTAGGACAGGGACAAACACCGGGGAGCTGTTTTTT.

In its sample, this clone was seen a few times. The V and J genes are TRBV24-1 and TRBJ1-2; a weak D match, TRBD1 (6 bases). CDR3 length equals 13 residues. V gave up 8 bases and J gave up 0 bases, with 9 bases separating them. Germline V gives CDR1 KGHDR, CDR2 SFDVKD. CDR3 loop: CATTPGANYGYTF. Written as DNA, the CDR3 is TGTGCCACCACCCCAGGGGCTAACTATGGCTACACCTTC.

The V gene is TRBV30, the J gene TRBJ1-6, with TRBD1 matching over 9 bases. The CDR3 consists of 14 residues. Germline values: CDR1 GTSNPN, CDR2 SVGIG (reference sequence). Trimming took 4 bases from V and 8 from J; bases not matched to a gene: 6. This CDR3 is CAWTLGQGYSPLHF. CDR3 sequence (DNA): TGTGCCTGGACCCTGGGACAGGGCTATTCACCCCTCCACTTT.

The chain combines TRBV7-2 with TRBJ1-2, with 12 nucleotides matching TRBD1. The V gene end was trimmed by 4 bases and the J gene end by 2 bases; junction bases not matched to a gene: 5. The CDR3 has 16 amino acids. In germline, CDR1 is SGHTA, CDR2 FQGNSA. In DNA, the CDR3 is TGTGCCAGCAGCTATGGGGACAGGGGGCAGAACTATGGCTACACCTTC. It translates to CASSYGDRGQNYGYTF.

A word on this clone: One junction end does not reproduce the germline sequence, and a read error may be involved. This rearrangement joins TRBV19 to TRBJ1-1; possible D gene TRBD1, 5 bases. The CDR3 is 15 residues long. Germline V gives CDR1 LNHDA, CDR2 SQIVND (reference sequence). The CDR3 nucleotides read TGTGCCAGTAATATACCCCAGGGAGGGGACACTGAAGCTTTCTTT. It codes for CASNIPQGGDTEAFF.

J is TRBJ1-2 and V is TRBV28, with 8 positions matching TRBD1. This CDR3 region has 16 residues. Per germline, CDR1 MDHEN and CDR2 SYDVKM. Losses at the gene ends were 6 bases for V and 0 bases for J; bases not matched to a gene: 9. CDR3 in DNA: TGTGCCAGCAGCAAGGGACAGGTTAGAGCTAACTATGGCTACACCTTC. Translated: CASSKGQVRANYGYTF.

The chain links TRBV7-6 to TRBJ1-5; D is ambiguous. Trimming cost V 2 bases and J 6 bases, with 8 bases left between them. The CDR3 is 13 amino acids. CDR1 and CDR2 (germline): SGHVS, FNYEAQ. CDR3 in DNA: TGTGCCAGCAGCTTAAGTGGAGTTCAGCCCCAGCATTTT. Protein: CASSLSGVQPQHF.

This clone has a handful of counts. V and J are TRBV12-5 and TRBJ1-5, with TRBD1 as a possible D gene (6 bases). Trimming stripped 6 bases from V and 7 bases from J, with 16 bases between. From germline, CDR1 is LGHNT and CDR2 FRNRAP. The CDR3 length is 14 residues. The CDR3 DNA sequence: TGTGCTAGTGGCCGGGACATTCCGGGGCAGCCCCAGCATTTT. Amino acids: CASGRDIPGQPQHF.

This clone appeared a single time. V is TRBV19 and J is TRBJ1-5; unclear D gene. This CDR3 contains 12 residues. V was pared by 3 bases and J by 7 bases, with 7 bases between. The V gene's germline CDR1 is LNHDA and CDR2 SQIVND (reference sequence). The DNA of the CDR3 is TGTGCCAGTAGTATGGGCCAGCAGCCCCAGCATTTT. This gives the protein CASSMGQQPQHF.